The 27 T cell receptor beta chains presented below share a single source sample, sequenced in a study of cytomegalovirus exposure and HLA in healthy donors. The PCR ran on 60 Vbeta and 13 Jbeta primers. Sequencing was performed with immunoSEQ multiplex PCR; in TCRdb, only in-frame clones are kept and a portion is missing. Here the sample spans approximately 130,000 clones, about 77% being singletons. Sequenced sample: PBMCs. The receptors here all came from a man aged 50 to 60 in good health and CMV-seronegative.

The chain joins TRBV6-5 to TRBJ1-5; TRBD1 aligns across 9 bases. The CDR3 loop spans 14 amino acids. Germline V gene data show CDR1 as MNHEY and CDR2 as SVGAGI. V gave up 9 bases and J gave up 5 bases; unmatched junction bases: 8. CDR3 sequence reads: CASPGTGRYQPQHF. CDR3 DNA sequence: TGTGCCAGTCCAGGGACAGGGCGGTATCAGCCCCAGCATTTT.

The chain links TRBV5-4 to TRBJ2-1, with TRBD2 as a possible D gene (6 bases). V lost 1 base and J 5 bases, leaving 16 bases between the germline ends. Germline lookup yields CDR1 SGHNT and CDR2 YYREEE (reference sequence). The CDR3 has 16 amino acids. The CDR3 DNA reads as TGTGCCAGCAGCTTGTTTGGGGACTGGTCTAACAATGAGCAGTTCTTC. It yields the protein CASSLFGDWSNNEQFF.

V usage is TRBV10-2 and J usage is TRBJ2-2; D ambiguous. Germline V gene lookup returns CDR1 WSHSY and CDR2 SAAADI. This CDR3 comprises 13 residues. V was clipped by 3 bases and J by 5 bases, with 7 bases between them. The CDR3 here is CASSDMSTGELFF. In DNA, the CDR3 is TGCGCCAGCAGTGACATGAGTACCGGGGAGCTGTTTTTT.

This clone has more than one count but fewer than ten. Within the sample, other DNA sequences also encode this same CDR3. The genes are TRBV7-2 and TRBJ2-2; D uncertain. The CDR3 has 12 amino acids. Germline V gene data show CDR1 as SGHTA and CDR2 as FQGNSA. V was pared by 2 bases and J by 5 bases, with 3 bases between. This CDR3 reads CASSLYTGELFF. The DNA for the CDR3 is TGTGCCAGCAGCTTATATACCGGGGAGCTGTTTTTT.

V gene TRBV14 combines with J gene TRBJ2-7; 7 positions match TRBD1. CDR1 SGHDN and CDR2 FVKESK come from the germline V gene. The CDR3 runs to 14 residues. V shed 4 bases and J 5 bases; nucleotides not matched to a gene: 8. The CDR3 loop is CASSPTGNGHEQYF. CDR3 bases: TGTGCCAGCAGCCCGACAGGGAACGGCCACGAGCAGTACTTC.

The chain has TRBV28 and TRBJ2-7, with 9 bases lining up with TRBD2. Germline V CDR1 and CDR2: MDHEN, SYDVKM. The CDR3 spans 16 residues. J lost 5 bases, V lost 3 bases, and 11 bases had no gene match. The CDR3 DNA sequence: TGTGCCAGCAGTTTCGGTCTCCTGCGGGGGGGGGACGAGCAGTACTTC. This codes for CASSFGLLRGGDEQYF.

The CDR3, as DNA: TGTGCCAGTACCCAGGGGGACCTGAGAGGAGAGACCCAGTACTTC. This encodes CASTQGDLRGETQYF. The V gene is TRBV19, the J gene TRBJ2-5; 7 bases are shared with TRBD1. CDR1 and CDR2 (germline): LNHDA, SQIVND (reference sequence). This CDR3 contains 15 residues. V lost 7 bases, J lost 4 bases, and 12 bases stayed unmatched.

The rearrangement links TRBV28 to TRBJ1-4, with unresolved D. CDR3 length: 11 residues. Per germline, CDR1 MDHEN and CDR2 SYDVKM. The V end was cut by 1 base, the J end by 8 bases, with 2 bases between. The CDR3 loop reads CASSLSEKLFF. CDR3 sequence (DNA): TGTGCCAGCAGTTTATCAGAAAAACTGTTTTTT.

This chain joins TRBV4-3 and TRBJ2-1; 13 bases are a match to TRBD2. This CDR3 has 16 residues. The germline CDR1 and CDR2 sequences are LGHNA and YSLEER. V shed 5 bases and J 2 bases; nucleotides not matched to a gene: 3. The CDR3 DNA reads TGCGCCAGCAGCAAGGGACTAGCGGGACCCTACAATGAGCAGTTCTTC. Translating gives CASSKGLAGPYNEQFF.

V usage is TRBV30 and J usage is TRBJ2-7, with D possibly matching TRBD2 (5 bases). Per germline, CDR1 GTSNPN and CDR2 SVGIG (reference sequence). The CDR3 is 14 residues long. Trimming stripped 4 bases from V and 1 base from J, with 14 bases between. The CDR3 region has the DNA TGTGCCTGGAAGGTGACTGGAGGTTCCTACGAGCAGTACTTC. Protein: CAWKVTGGSYEQYF.

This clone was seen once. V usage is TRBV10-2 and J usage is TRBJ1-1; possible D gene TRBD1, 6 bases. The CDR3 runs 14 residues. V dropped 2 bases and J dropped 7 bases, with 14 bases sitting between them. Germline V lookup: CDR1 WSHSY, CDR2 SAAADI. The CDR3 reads CASSEVGGRGEAFF. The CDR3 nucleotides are TGCGCCAGCAGTGAGGTGGGGGGGCGCGGTGAAGCTTTCTTT.

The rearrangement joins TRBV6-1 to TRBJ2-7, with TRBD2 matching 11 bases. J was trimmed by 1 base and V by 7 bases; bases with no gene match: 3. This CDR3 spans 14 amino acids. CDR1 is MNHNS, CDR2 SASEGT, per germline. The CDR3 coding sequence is TGTGCCAGCATGGGGACTAGCGGATCCTACGAGCAGTACTTC. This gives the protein CASMGTSGSYEQYF.

The CDR3 DNA follows: TGTGCCAGCAGCGTCTCACAGGGCCCTACTGGCTACACCTTC. Protein: CASSVSQGPTGYTF. J is TRBJ1-2 and V is TRBV9, with D perhaps matching TRBD1 (6 bases). The CDR3 is made up of 14 amino acids. CDR1 is SGDLS, CDR2 YYNGEE, per germline. With 2 bases removed from V and 7 bases from J, the gap between germline ends came to 15 bases. Based on the CDR3 plus reference TRBV9 and TRBJ1-2, the full variable domain is DSGVTQTPKHLITATGQRVTLRCSPRSGDLSVYWYQQSLDQGLQFLIQYYNGEERAKGNILERFSAQQFPDLHSELNLSSLELGDSALYFCASSVSQGPTGYTFGSGTRLTVV.

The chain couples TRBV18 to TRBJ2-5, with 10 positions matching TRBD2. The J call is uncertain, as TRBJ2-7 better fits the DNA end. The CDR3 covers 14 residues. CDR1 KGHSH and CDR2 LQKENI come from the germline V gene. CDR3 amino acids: CASGTSESLYEQYF. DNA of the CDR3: TGTGCCAGCGGGACTAGCGAGAGTCTATACGAGCAGTACTTC.

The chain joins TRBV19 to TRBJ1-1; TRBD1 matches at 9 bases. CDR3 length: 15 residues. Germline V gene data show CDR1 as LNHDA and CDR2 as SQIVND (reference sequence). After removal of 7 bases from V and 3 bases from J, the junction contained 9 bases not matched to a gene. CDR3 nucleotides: TGTGCCAGTAAGGGGACAGGGTTAGGGGACACTGAAGCTTTCTTT. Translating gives CASKGTGLGDTEAFF.

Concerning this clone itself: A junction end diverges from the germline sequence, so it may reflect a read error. The DNA for the CDR3 is TGTGCCAGCACAGCTTCCAGGGAACATAACTATGACTACACCTTC. Amino acid sequence: CASTASREHNYDYTF. This chain uses TRBV11-2 with TRBJ1-2; TRBD1 is a possible D gene (5 bases). In germline, CDR1 is SGHAT, CDR2 FQNNGV. This CDR3 spans 15 amino acids.

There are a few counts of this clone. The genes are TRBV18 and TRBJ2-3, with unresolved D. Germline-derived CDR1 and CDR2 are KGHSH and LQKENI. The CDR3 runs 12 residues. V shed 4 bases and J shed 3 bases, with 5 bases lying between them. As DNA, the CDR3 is TGTGCCAGCTCACTAGAGACAGATACGCAGTATTTT. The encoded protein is CASSLETDTQYF.

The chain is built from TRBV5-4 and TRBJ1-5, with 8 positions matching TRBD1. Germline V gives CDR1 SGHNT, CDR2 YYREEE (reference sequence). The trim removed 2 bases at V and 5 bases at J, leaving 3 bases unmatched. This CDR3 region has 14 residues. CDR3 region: CASSFQGADQPQHF. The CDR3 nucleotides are TGTGCCAGCAGCTTCCAGGGGGCAGATCAGCCCCAGCATTTT.

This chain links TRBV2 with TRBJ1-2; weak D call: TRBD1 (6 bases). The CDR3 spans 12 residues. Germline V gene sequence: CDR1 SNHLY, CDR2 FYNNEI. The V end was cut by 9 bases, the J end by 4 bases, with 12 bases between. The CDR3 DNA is TGTGCCAGACAGGGATTCACCTATGGCTACACCTTC. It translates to CARQGFTYGYTF.

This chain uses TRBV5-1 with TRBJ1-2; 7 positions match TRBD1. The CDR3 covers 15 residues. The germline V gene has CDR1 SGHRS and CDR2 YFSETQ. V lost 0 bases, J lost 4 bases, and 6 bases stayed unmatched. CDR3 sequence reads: CASSLEGGESYGYTF. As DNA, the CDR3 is TGCGCCAGCAGCTTGGAAGGGGGCGAATCCTATGGCTACACCTTC.

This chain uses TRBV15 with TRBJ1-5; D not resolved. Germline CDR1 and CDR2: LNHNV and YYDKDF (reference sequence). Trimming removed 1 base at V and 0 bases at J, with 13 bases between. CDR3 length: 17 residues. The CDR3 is CATSRARVWDSNQPQHF. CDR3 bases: TGTGCCACCAGCAGAGCGCGGGTTTGGGATAGCAATCAGCCCCAGCATTTT.

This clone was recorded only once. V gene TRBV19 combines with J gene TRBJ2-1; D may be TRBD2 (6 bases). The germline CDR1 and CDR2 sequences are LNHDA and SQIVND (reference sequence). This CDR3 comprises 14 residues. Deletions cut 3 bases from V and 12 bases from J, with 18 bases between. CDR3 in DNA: TGTGCCAGTAGTATGGGGGGTGAGGCCTTAGGGCAGTTCTTC. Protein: CASSMGGEALGQFF. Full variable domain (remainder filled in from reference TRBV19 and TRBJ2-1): DGGITQSPKYLFRKEGQNVTLSCEQNLNHDAMYWYRQDPGQGLRLIYYSQIVNDFQKGDIAEGYSVSREKKESFPLTVTSAQKNPTAFYLCASSMGGEALGQFFGPGTRLTVL.

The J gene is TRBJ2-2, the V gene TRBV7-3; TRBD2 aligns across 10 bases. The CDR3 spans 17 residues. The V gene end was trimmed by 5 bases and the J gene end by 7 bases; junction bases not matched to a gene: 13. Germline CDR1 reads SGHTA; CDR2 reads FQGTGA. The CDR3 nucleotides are TGTGCCAGCAGCCCCAACCCTAGCGGGAGCGGGGGCGGGGAGCTGTTTTTT. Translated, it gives CASSPNPSGSGGGELFF.

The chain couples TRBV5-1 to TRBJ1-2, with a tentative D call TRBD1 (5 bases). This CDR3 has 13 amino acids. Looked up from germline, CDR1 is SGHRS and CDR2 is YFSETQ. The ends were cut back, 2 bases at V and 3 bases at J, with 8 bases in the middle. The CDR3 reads CASSLGGDYGYTF. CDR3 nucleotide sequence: TGCGCCAGCAGCTTAGGAGGGGACTATGGCTACACCTTC.

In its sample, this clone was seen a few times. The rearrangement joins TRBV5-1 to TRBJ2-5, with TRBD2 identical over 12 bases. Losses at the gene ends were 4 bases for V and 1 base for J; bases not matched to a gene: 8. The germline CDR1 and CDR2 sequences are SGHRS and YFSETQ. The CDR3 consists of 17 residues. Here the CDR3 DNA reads TGCGCCAGCAGCCCGGCGGGACTAGCGGGTATCCAAGAGACCCAGTACTTC. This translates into CASSPAGLAGIQETQYF.

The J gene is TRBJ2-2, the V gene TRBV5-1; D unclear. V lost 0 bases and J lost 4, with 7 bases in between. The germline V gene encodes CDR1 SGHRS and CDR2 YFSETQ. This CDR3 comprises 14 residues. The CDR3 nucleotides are TGCGCCAGCAGCTTGGACAGCACCACCGGGGAGCTGTTTTTT. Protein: CASSLDSTTGELFF. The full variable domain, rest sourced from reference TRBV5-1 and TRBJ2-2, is KAGVTQTPRYLIKTRGQQVTLSCSPISGHRSVSWYQQTPGQGLQFLFEYFSETQRNKGNFPGRFSGRQFSNSRSEMNVSTLELGDSALYLCASSLDSTTGELFFGEGSRLTVL.

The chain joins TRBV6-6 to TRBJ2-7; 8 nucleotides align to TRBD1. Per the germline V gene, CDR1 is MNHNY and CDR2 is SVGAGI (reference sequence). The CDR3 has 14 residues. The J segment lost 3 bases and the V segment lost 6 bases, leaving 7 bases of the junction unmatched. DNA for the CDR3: TGTGCCAGCAGGAACGGACAGGGAATCTACGAGCAGTACTTC. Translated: CASRNGQGIYEQYF.